One sample yielded the 10 T cell receptor beta chains listed below, sequenced in a study of T cell changes during pregnancy in multiple sclerosis. The repertoire was sequenced with immunoSEQ multiplex PCR; TCRdb's copy has only in-frame clones and lacks some. The sample has fewer than 80,000 clones; roughly 90% are singletons. Source: peripheral blood, taken in the first trimester of pregnancy. The receptors were sampled from a female donor in good health, enrolled as a control in a pregnancy study.

The chain combines TRBV7-9 with TRBJ2-3; 14 bases map to TRBD2. CDR3 size: 18 residues. CDR1 SEHNR and CDR2 FQNEAQ come from the germline V gene (reference sequence). Germline trimming cut 5 bases from V and 4 bases from J; bases unmatched to any gene: 11. The CDR3 DNA follows: TGTGCCAGCAGCCACCTGACTAGCGGGAGGGCTAGGGCAGATACGCAGTATTTT. This gives the protein CASSHLTSGRARADTQYF.

In regard to this clone: The junction shows a germline mismatch at one end, possibly a read error. DNA for the CDR3: TGTGCTAGCAGCCCTCTAGGGGGGCCAGCGGGAGGTTCCGGGGAGCTGTTTTTT. Its translation is CASSPLGGPAGGSGELFF. The chain has TRBV7-7 and TRBJ2-2; 9 nucleotides agree with TRBD2. The CDR3 is 18 amino acids. CDR1 is SSHAT, CDR2 FNYEAQ, per germline (reference sequence).

CDR3 nucleotide sequence: TGTGCCAGCAGTTTATGGAGCTATACCGGGGAGCTGTTTTTT. Protein sequence: CASSLWSYTGELFF. The J gene is TRBJ2-2, the V gene TRBV28; no reliable D call. Germline V gives CDR1 MDHEN, CDR2 SYDVKM. The CDR3 is 14 residues long. V shed 0 bases and J shed 5 bases, with 7 bases lying between them.

J is TRBJ2-1 and V is TRBV10-1, with 10 positions matching TRBD1. Germline CDR1 is WNHNN and CDR2 is SYGVQD (reference sequence). Trimming took 5 bases from V and 3 from J; bases not matched to a gene: 4. This CDR3 comprises 15 residues. As DNA, the CDR3 is TGCGCCAGCAGTACGACAGGGGGCGGCTACAATGAGCAGTTCTTC. It encodes CASSTTGGGYNEQFF.

The chain links TRBV5-1 to TRBJ2-1, with 7 bases lining up with TRBD1. The V gene's germline CDR1 is SGHRS and CDR2 YFSETQ. Trimming cost V 0 bases and J 5 bases; bases outside gene matches: 5. This CDR3 has 15 residues. CDR3 in DNA: TGCGCCAGCAGCTTGGAACAGGGGTGGGACAATGAGCAGTTCTTC. Its protein product is CASSLEQGWDNEQFF.

The chain links TRBV6-6 to TRBJ1-1; D is uncertain. The germline CDR1 and CDR2 sequences are MNHNY and SVGAGI (reference sequence). The CDR3 is 15 residues long. With 0 bases removed from V and 2 bases from J, the gap between germline ends came to 10 bases. The CDR3 sequence: CASSYSRQVNTEAFF. The CDR3 region has the DNA TGTGCCAGCAGTTACTCTAGGCAGGTTAACACTGAAGCTTTCTTT.

This chain uses TRBV28 with TRBJ2-7; unclear D gene. V shed 3 bases and J shed 3 bases, with 15 bases lying between them. This CDR3 region has 15 residues. Germline assignment: CDR1 MDHEN and CDR2 SYDVKM. DNA for the CDR3: TGTGCCAGCAGTTTTTGGTCAGGATACAACTACGAGCAGTACTTC. Amino acids: CASSFWSGYNYEQYF.

The chain carries TRBV29-1 and TRBJ1-1; D is unresolved. V lost 5 bases, J lost 0 bases, and 10 bases lay in between. CDR1 SQVTM and CDR2 ANQGSEA come from the germline V gene. The CDR3 is made up of 13 amino acids. The CDR3, as DNA: TGCAGCGTTAAACGGGAAATGAACACTGAAGCTTTCTTT. It specifies CSVKREMNTEAFF.

The chain recombines TRBV23-1 with TRBJ1-1, with a possible D match to TRBD1 (6 bases). TRBV23-1 is placed among ORFs of uncertain function. There are 14 residues in the CDR3. V gave up 2 bases and J gave up 4 bases, with 11 bases separating them. The CDR3 bases are TGCGCCAGCAGTCAAGTGAGGGGGACCACTGAAGCTTTCTTT. This sequence encodes CASSQVRGTTEAFF.

This clone was counted a single time. Distinct nucleotide sequences in the sample also encode this CDR3. The rearrangement joins TRBV5-1 to TRBJ2-7, with 14 bases identical to TRBD2. The V gene's germline CDR1 is SGHRS and CDR2 YFSETQ. This CDR3 has 16 residues. Trimming at V came to 4 bases and at J to 2 bases, leaving 5 bases not matched to a gene. CDR3 in DNA: TGCGCCAGCAGCCCGGGACTAGCGGGGGTGGCCTACGAGCAGTACTTC. It yields the protein CASSPGLAGVAYEQYF.